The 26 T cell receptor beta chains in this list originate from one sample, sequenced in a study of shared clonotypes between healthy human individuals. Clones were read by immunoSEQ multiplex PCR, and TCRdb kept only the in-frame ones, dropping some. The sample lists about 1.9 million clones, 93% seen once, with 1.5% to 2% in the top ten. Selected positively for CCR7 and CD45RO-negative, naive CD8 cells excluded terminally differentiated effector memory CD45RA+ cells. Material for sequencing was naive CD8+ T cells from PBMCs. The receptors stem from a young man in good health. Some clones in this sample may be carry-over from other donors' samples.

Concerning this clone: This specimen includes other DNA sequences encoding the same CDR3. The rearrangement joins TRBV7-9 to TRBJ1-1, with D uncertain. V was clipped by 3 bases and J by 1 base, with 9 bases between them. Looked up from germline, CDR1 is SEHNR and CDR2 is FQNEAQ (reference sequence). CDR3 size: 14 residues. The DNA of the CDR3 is TGTGCCAGCAGCTTTCTCGGGCGGAACACTGAAGCTTTCTTT. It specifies CASSFLGRNTEAFF.

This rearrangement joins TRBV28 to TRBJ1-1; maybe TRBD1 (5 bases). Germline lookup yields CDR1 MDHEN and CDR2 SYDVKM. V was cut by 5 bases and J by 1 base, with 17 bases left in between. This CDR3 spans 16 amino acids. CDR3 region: CASSTHGEGTNTEAFF. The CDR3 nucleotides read TGTGCCAGCAGTACCCACGGAGAGGGGACGAACACTGAAGCTTTCTTT.

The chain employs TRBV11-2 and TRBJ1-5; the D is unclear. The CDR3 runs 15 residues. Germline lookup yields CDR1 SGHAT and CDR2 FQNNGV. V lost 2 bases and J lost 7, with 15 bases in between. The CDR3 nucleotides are TGTGCCAGCAGCTTAAGTGCAGGACCCAACCAGCCCCAGCATTTT. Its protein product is CASSLSAGPNQPQHF.

The CDR3: CASSYTRTGRGELFF. CDR3 bases: TGTGCCAGCAGTTACACCCGGACAGGGCGGGGGGAGCTGTTTTTT. The chain employs TRBV6-5 and TRBJ2-2; 8 nucleotides agree with TRBD1. The germline V gene has CDR1 MNHEY and CDR2 SVGAGI. Unmatched junction bases numbered 7, after V lost 2 bases and J lost 8 bases. CDR3 length equals 15 residues.

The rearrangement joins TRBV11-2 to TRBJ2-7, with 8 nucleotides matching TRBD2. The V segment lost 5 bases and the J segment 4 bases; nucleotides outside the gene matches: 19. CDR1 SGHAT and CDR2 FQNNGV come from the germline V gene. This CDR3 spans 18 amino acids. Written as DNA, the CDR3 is TGTGCCAGCAGCGACAGCGCCGGCTTAGCGGGGAGCGTGTACGAGCAGTACTTC. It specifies CASSDSAGLAGSVYEQYF.

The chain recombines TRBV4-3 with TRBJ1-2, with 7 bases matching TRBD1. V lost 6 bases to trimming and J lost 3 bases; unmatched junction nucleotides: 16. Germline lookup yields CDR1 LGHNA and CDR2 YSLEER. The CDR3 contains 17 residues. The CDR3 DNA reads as TGCGCCAGCAGTCTTACAGGGGTCGAGACAGAGCACTATGGCTACACCTTC. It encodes CASSLTGVETEHYGYTF.

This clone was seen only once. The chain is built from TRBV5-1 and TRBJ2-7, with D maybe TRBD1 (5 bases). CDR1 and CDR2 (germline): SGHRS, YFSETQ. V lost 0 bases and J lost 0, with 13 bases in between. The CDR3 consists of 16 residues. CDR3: CASSLAVREFSYEQYF. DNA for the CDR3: TGCGCCAGCAGCTTGGCAGTCAGGGAATTCTCCTACGAGCAGTACTTC.

The CDR3 protein is CASSPLADGGADTQYF. CDR3 nucleotides: TGTGCCAGCAGCCCCCTCGCGGACGGTGGGGCAGATACGCAGTATTTT. The chain links TRBV11-1 to TRBJ2-3; no clear D gene. The CDR3 length is 16 residues. Trimming cost V 5 bases and J 4 bases, with 19 bases left between them. Germline V gene sequence: CDR1 SGHAT, CDR2 FQDESV (reference sequence).

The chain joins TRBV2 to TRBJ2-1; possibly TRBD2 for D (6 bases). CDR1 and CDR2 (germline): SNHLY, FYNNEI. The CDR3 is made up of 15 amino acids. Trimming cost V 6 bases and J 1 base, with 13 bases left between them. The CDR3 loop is CASRRRAYSYNEQFF. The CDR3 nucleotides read TGTGCCAGCAGACGGAGGGCCTATTCCTACAATGAGCAGTTCTTC.

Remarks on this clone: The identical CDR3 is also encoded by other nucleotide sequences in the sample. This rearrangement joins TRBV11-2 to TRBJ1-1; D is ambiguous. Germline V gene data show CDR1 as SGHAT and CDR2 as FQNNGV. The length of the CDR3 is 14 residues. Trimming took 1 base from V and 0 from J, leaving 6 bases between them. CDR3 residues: CASSLGGVNTEAFF. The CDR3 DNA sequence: TGTGCCAGCAGCTTAGGAGGAGTGAACACTGAAGCTTTCTTT.

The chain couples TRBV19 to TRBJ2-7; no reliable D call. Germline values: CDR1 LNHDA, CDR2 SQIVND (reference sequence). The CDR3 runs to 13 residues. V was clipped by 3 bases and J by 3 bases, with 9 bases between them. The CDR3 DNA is TGTGCCAGTAGTATCGGCAGCCTCTACGAGCAGTACTTC. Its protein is CASSIGSLYEQYF.

As DNA, the CDR3 is TGTGCCAGCAGCCAAAAGGGCGATGAGCAGTTCTTC. Its translation: CASSQKGDEQFF. V is TRBV4-2 and J is TRBJ2-1; D not certain. Trimming removed 2 bases from V and 8 bases from J, with 7 bases in between. The V gene's germline CDR1 is LGHNA and CDR2 YNFKEQ. This CDR3 comprises 12 residues.

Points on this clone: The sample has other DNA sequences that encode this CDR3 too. In DNA, the CDR3 is TGTGCCAGCAGTCCCACCGGCTCCTACGAGCAGTACTTC. Its protein is CASSPTGSYEQYF. The chain is built from TRBV28 and TRBJ2-7; D uncertain. This CDR3 region has 13 residues. Per germline, CDR1 MDHEN and CDR2 SYDVKM. V lost 5 bases and J 0 bases, leaving 8 bases between the germline ends. The whole variable domain, filled in from reference TRBV28 and TRBJ2-7, reads DVKVTQSSRYLVKRTGEKVFLECVQDMDHENMFWYRQDPGLGLRLIYFSYDVKMKEKGDIPEGYSVSREKKERFSLILESASTNQTSMYLCASSPTGSYEQYFGPGTRLTVT.

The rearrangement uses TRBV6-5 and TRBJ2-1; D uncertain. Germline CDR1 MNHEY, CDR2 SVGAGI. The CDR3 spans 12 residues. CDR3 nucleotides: TGTGTCTCCGCTGGGTCCTACAATGAGCAGTTCTTC. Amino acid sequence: CVSAGSYNEQFF.

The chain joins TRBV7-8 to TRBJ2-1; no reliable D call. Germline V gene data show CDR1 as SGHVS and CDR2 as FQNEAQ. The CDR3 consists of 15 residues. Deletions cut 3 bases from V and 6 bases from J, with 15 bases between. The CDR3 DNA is TGTGCCAGCAGCTTTTTAGGCCCGTATTCCAATGAGCAGTTCTTC. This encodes CASSFLGPYSNEQFF.

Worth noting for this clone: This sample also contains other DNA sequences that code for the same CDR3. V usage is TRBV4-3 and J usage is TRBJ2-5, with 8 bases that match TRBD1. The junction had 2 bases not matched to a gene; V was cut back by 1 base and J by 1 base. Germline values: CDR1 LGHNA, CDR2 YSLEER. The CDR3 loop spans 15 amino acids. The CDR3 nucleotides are TGCGCCAGCAGCCAAGGGACAGGGCCCCAAGAGACCCAGTACTTC. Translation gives CASSQGTGPQETQYF.

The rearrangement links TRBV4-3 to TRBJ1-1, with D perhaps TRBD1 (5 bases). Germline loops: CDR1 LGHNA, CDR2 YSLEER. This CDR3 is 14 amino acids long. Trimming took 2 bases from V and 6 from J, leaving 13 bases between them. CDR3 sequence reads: CASSQRQGDAEAFF. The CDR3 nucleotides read TGCGCCAGCAGCCAAAGGCAGGGCGACGCTGAAGCTTTCTTT.

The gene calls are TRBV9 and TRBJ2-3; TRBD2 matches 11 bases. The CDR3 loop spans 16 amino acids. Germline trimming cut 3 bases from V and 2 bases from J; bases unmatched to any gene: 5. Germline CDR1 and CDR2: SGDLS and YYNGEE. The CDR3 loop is CASSAGLAEITDTQYF. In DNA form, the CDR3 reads TGTGCCAGCAGCGCGGGACTAGCGGAAATCACAGATACGCAGTATTTT.

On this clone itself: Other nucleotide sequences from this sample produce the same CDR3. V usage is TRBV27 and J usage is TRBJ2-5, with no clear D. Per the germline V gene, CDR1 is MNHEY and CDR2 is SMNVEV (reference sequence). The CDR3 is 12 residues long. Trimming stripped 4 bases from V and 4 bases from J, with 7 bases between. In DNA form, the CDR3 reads TGTGCCAGCAGTTCGTATGGAGAGACCCAGTACTTC. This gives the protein CASSSYGETQYF.

For the CDR3, the DNA is TGTGCCTGTTACCGGGACTATCGATACGAGCAGTACTTC. Protein sequence: CACYRDYRYEQYF. This chain connects TRBV30 to TRBJ2-7; 7 bases match TRBD2. Germline V gene sequence: CDR1 GTSNPN, CDR2 SVGIG (reference sequence). V dropped 6 bases and J dropped 4; count of bases not matched to a gene: 9. The CDR3 spans 13 residues.

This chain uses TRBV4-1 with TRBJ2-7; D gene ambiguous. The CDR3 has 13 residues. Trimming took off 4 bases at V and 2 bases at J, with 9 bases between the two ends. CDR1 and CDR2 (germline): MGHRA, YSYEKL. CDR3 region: CASSPRMPYEQYF. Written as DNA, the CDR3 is TGCGCCAGCAGCCCCCGAATGCCCTACGAGCAGTACTTC.

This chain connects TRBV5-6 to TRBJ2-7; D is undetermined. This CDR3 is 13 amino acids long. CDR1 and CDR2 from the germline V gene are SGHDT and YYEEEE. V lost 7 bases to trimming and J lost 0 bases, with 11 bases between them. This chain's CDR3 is CASSAGASYEQYF. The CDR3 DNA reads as TGTGCCAGCTCAGCAGGAGCCTCCTACGAGCAGTACTTC.

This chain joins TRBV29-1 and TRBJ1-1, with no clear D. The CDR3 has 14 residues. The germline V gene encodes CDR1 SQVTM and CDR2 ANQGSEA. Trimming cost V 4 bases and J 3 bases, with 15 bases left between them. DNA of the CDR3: TGCAGCGTTGCTGTATCGGGTTGGGACACTGAAGCTTTCTTT. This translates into CSVAVSGWDTEAFF.

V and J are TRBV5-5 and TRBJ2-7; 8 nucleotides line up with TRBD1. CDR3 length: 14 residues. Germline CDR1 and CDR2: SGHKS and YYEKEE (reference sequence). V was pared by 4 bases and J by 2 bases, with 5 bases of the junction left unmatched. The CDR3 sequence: CASSPPGQAYEQYF. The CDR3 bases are TGTGCCAGCAGCCCCCCGGGACAGGCCTACGAGCAGTACTTC. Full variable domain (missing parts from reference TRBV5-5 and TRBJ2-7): DAGVTQSPTHLIKTRGQQVTLRCSPISGHKSVSWYQQVLGQGPQFIFQYYEKEERGRGNFPDRFSARQFPNYSSELNVNALLLGDSALYLCASSPPGQAYEQYFGPGTRLTVT.

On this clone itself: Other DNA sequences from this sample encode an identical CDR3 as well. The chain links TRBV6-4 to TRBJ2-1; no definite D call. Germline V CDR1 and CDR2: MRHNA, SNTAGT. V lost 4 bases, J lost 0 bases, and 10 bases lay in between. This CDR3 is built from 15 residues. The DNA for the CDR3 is TGTGCCAGCAGTGTTCTGGCGGACTCCTACAATGAGCAGTTCTTC. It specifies CASSVLADSYNEQFF.

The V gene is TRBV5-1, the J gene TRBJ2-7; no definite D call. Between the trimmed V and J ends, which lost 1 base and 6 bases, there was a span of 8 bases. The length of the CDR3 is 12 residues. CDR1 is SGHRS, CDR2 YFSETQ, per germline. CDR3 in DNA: TGCGCCAGCAGCTTGACCGGGTCCGAGCAGTACTTC. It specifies CASSLTGSEQYF.